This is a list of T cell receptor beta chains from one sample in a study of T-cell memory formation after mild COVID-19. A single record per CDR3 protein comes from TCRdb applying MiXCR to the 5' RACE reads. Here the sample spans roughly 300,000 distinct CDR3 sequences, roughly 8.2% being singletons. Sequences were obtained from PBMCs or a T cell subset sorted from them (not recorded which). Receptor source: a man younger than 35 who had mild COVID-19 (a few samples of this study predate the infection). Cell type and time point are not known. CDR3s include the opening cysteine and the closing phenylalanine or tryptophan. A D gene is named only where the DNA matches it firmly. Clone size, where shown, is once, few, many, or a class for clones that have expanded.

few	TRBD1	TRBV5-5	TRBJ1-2	TGTGCCAGCAATCCGGGACAGGGAAGATGGGATGGCTACACCTTC	CASNPGQGRWDGYTF
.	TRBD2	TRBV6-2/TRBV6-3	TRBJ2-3	TGTGCCAGCAGTTATAGCGCTAGCGGAGAACCCACAGATACGCAGTATTTT	CASSYSASGEPTDTQYF
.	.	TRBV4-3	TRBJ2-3	TGCGCCAGCAGCGTATACTGGGCGGAGGCCCCAGCGCAGTATTTT	CASSVYWAEAPAQYF
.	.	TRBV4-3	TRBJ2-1	TGCGCCAGCAGCCGAACCGGGACCTCTAGGGAGCAGTTCTTC	CASSRTGTSREQFF
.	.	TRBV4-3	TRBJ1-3	TGCGCCAGCAGCCAAGATCCACAGGGTTCTGGAAACACCATATATTTT	CASSQDPQGSGNTIYF
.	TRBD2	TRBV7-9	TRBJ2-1	TGTTCCAGCAGCCTACGACTAGCGGGGAAGGCCTTCGATGAGCAGTTCTTC	CSSSLRLAGKAFDEQFF
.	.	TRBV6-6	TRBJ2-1	TGTGCCAGCAGTCCTGACAGTGCCTCCTACAATGAGCAGTTCTTC	CASSPDSASYNEQFF
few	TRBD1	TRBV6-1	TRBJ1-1	TGTGCCAGCAGTGGGGTCGGACAGGGGAGCACTGAAGCTTTCTTT	CASSGVGQGSTEAFF
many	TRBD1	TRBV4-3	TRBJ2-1	TGCGCCAGCAGCCCCTCCCACCGGGACAGAGACAATGAGCAGTTCTTC	CASSPSHRDRDNEQFF
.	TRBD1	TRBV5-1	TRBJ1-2	TGCGCCAGCAGCTCTTCCTGGGACAGGAACTATGGCTACACCTTC	CASSSSWDRNYGYTF
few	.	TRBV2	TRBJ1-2	TGTGCCAGCGGCCCCACCTTCGGTGGCTACACCTTC	CASGPTFGGYTF
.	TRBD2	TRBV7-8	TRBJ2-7	TGTGCCAGCAGCCGCCCGAGAAGCGGGGGCTACGAGCAGTACTTC	CASSRPRSGGYEQYF
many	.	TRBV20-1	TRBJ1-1	TGCAGTCCCCTAAGTGGGGTAATGAACACTGAAGCTTTCTTT	CSPLSGVMNTEAFF
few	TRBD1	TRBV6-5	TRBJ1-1	TGTGCCAGTTCGAGGGGGCATGAAGCTTTCTTT	CASSRGHEAFF
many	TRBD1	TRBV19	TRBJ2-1	TGTGCCAGTAGTTCGTCGGACAGGGGGTCCTACAATGAGCAGTTCTTC	CASSSSDRGSYNEQFF
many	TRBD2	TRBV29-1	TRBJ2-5	TGCAGCGTTGACCCTAGCGGGGGGGTCCGGGAGACCCAGTACTTC	CSVDPSGGVRETQYF
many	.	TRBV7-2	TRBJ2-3	TGTGCCAGCAGCCCCATCAGGCCTGGTACGCAGTATTTT	CASSPIRPGTQYF
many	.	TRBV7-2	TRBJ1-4	TGTGCCAGCAGCCCTAACCGTGGCTCCTGGTCCACTAATGAAAAACTGTTTTTT	CASSPNRGSWSTNEKLFF
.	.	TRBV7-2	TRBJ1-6	TGTGCCAGCAGCTTAGGTGCGGAGCTTACGTGGGCGCCCCTCCACTTT	CASSLGAELTWAPLHF
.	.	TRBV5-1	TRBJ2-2	TGCGCCAGCAGCCAACCTCTAGCCACCGGGGAGCTGTTTTTT	CASSQPLATGELFF
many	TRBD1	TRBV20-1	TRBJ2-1	TGCAGTGCTGCCCACAGGGGGTACAATGAGCAGTTCTTC	CSAAHRGYNEQFF